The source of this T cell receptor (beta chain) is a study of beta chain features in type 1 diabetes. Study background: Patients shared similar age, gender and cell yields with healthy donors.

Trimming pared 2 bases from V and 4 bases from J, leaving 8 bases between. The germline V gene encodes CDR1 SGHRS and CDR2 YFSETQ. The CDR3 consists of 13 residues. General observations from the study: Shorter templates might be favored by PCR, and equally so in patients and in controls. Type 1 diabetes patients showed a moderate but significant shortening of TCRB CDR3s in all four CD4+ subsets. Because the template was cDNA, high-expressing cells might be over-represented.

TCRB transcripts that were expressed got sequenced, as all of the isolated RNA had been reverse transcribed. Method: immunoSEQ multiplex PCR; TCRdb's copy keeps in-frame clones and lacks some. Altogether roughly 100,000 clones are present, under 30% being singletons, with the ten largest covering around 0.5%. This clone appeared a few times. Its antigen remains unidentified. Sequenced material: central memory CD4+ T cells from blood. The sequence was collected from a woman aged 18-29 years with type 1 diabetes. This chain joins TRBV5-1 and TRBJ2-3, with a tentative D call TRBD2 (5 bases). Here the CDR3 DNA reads TGCGCCAGCAGCTTCGAGGGCGCAGATACGCAGTATTTT. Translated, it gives CASSFEGADTQYF.